The clone carrying this T cell receptor (beta chain) was counted many times. During its preparation, the TCRbeta library received unique molecular identifiers. In TCRdb, the PCR reads were re-called with MiXCR into one record per CDR3 protein. The data show around 440,000 distinct CDR3 sequences, with about 11% seen just once and around 2% held by the top ten. The data belong to a study of T-cell reconstitution after alpha-beta-depleted transplantation in children. The sample was PBMCs, taken before TCRalphabeta/CD19-depleted stem cell transplant. This clonotype was sampled from a child aged 2 to 10 with inherited bone marrow failure, due to receive a stem cell transplant.

CDR3 in amino acids: CSGTDDYKNTEAFF. The CDR3 DNA reads as TGCAGCGGCACAGACGACTACAAGAACACTGAAGCTTTCTTT. The chain links TRBV29-1 to TRBJ1-1; unclear D gene. Between the trimmed V and J ends, which lost 7 bases and 1 base, there was a span of 16 bases. CDR1 is SQVTM and CDR2 is ANQGSEA in the germline V gene. This CDR3 region has 14 residues.